This T cell receptor beta chain was captured by sequencing in a study of shared clonotypes between healthy human individuals. With regard to this clone: Its antigen remains unknown.

CD8 cells classed as naive were CD45RO-negative and positively selected for CCR7, excluding terminally differentiated effector memory CD45RA+ cells. Free of recent acute infections or vaccinations, the donors were healthy HIV-negative adults. Germline V lookup: CDR1 SGHRS, CDR2 YFSETQ. CDR3 length: 17 amino acids. Trimming at V came to 4 bases and at J to 0 bases, leaving 12 bases not matched to a gene. Findings and limits, study-wide: Estimated richness was generally greater in naive than memory subsets. Although depth was large, rarefaction showed that sequencing of the sorted subsets was incomplete.

The authors' processing: ImmunoSEQ sequences covered only the junction and lacked quality scores; filtering therefore differed. Profiled with immunoSEQ multiplex PCR; TCRdb holds only in-frame clones, not every one. That table is the source of V, J and clone size, and D and trimming were worked out from the DNA. The table records about 580,000 clones, 95% to 98% of them present only once. The TCR originated in a man aged 25-45 years in good health. The source material was naive CD8+ T cells sorted from blood. The chain carries TRBV5-1 and TRBJ2-7; 8 bases agree with TRBD1. In DNA form, the CDR3 reads TGCGCCAGCAGCCAACGTGGACAGGGCCTAGTCTCCTACGAGCAGTACTTC. Encoded protein: CASSQRGQGLVSYEQYF.